Given below is one T cell receptor (beta chain) in context. Data came from immunoSEQ multiplex PCR; TCRdb stores just in-frame clones and leaves some out. The sample consists of some 1.5 million clones, around 98% of them appearing once. The data were obtained in a study of shared clonotypes between healthy human individuals. Per germline, CDR1 LNHDA and CDR2 SQIVND (reference sequence). The CDR3 sequence is 14 residues long. Trimming removed 6 bases at V and 4 bases at J, with 16 bases between. Sequencing was done on a sample of naive CD4+ T cells sorted from blood. Subset meaning: CD45RA+ positively selected. The chain has TRBV19 and TRBJ2-7, with unresolved D. The TCR sequence derives from a man aged 25 to 40 in good health. This chain's CDR3 is CASRATDPRYEQYF. Here the CDR3 DNA reads TGTGCCAGTAGAGCTACGGACCCCCGTTACGAGCAGTACTTC.